This is a list of T cell receptor beta chains from one sample in a study of cytomegalovirus exposure and HLA in healthy donors. Assay: immunoSEQ multiplex PCR; the TCRdb copy retains only in-frame clones and omits some. The repertoire holds 120,000 or so clones, with 83% as singletons. The sequencing input was PBMCs. The receptors were gathered from a middle-aged woman in good health and CMV-seropositive. Each CDR3 is given with its conserved first and last residue. The D gene is left open where the match is weak. Clone size, where shown, is once, few, many, or a class for clones that have expanded.

abundance: -; j_gene: TRBJ2-7; v_gene: TRBV7-9; d_gene: TRBD2; CDR3aa: CASKGGAYEQYF; CDR3nt: TGTGCCAGCAAGGGAGGGGCCTACGAGCAGTACTTC
abundance: -; j_gene: TRBJ2-1; v_gene: TRBV5-4; d_gene: -; CDR3aa: CASSLPGVSDNEQFF; CDR3nt: TGTGCCAGCAGCTTGCCGGGGGTCTCCGACAATGAGCAGTTCTTC
abundance: -; j_gene: TRBJ2-7; v_gene: TRBV2; d_gene: -; CDR3aa: CASSEGGLLRFPF; CDR3nt: TGTGCCAGCAGTGAGGGGGGGCTACTTCGTTTCCCCTTC
abundance: -; j_gene: TRBJ2-3; v_gene: TRBV19; d_gene: TRBD2; CDR3aa: CASQPGLAADTQYF; CDR3nt: TGTGCCAGTCAACCGGGACTAGCGGCAGATACGCAGTATTTT
abundance: -; j_gene: TRBJ2-2; v_gene: TRBV7-7; d_gene: TRBD2; CDR3aa: CASSQKLAGGPNTGELFF; CDR3nt: TGTGCTAGCAGCCAAAAACTAGCGGGAGGGCCTAACACCGGGGAGCTGTTTTTT
abundance: once; j_gene: TRBJ2-5; v_gene: TRBV9; d_gene: TRBD1; CDR3aa: CASSVRTGGMETQYF; CDR3nt: TGTGCCAGCAGCGTCCGGACAGGGGGCATGGAGACCCAGTACTTC
abundance: -; j_gene: TRBJ1-1; v_gene: TRBV30; d_gene: TRBD1; CDR3aa: CAWSAGGAAFF; CDR3nt: TGTGCCTGGAGCGCAGGGGGAGCAGCTTTCTTT
abundance: once; j_gene: TRBJ1-5; v_gene: TRBV7-9; d_gene: -; CDR3aa: CASSRPGEQPQHF; CDR3nt: TGTGCCAGCAGCCGACCAGGGGAACAGCCCCAGCATTTT
abundance: -; j_gene: TRBJ1-2; v_gene: TRBV6-1; d_gene: -; CDR3aa: CASTGGGQGNGYTF; CDR3nt: TGTGCCAGCACCGGGGGGGGCCAGGGTAATGGCTACACCTTC
abundance: -; j_gene: TRBJ2-1; v_gene: TRBV30; d_gene: TRBD2; CDR3aa: CAWTPGLVSYNEQFF; CDR3nt: TGTGCCTGGACCCCGGGACTAGTCTCCTACAATGAGCAGTTCTTC
abundance: -; j_gene: TRBJ1-1; v_gene: TRBV18; d_gene: -; CDR3aa: CASSLQNTEAFF; CDR3nt: TGTGCCAGCTCACTTCAGAACACTGAAGCTTTCTTT
abundance: -; j_gene: TRBJ2-1; v_gene: TRBV7-9; d_gene: -; CDR3aa: CASSVAITYNEQFF; CDR3nt: TGTGCCAGCAGTGTAGCAATAACATACAATGAGCAGTTCTTC
abundance: few; j_gene: TRBJ2-5; v_gene: TRBV27; d_gene: -; CDR3aa: CASSLTVRGTQYF; CDR3nt: TGTGCCAGCAGTTTGACAGTTCGAGGGACCCAGTACTTC
abundance: -; j_gene: TRBJ1-3; v_gene: TRBV6-1; d_gene: -; CDR3aa: CASSEGGGAGNTIYF; CDR3nt: TGTGCCAGCAGTGAAGGAGGAGGGGCTGGAAACACCATATATTTT
abundance: -; j_gene: TRBJ2-1; v_gene: TRBV10-3; d_gene: -; CDR3aa: CAITSRDAYNEQFF; CDR3nt: TGTGCCATCACATCGCGGGACGCCTACAATGAGCAGTTCTTC
abundance: -; j_gene: TRBJ1-3; v_gene: TRBV28; d_gene: -; CDR3aa: CASSLSAISARGLGGNTIYF; CDR3nt: TGTGCCAGCAGTTTATCCGCAATCAGCGCTCGGGGGTTAGGGGGAAACACCATATATTTT
abundance: -; j_gene: TRBJ1-4; v_gene: TRBV6-1; d_gene: -; CDR3aa: CASSTPVPEKLFF; CDR3nt: TGTGCCAGCAGTACACCAGTTCCTGAAAAACTGTTTTTT
abundance: -; j_gene: TRBJ1-6; v_gene: TRBV6-1; d_gene: -; CDR3aa: CASSSVRSPLHF; CDR3nt: TGTGCCAGCAGCTCTGTTCGGTCACCCCTCCACTTT
abundance: -; j_gene: TRBJ1-4; v_gene: TRBV19; d_gene: TRBD1; CDR3aa: CASSIPGQDVGKLFF; CDR3nt: TGTGCCAGTAGTATTCCCGGACAGGATGTTGGAAAACTGTTTTTT
abundance: -; j_gene: TRBJ2-7; v_gene: TRBV19; d_gene: TRBD2; CDR3aa: CASSIGAGGRGEQYF; CDR3nt: TGTGCCAGTAGTATTGGGGCGGGGGGACGTGGCGAGCAGTACTTC
abundance: -; j_gene: TRBJ2-7; v_gene: TRBV29-1; d_gene: TRBD1; CDR3aa: CSPDREQYF; CDR3nt: TGCAGCCCGGACAGGGAGCAGTACTTC
abundance: once; j_gene: TRBJ1-2; v_gene: TRBV5-4; d_gene: TRBD1; CDR3aa: CASSFDRVGGYTF; CDR3nt: TGTGCCAGCAGTTTTGACAGGGTTGGTGGCTACACCTTC
abundance: -; j_gene: TRBJ2-7; v_gene: TRBV7-6; d_gene: TRBD1; CDR3aa: CASSSRLRGTYEQYF; CDR3nt: TGTGCCAGCAGCTCACGACTCAGGGGGACCTACGAGCAGTACTTC
abundance: -; j_gene: TRBJ2-5; v_gene: TRBV2; d_gene: -; CDR3aa: CASCSYETQYF; CDR3nt: TGTGCCAGCTGTAGCTACGAGACCCAGTACTTC
abundance: -; j_gene: TRBJ1-5; v_gene: TRBV19; d_gene: TRBD1; CDR3aa: CASRTGGDNQPQHF; CDR3nt: TGTGCCAGTAGGACAGGGGGGGACAATCAGCCCCAGCATTTT
abundance: -; j_gene: TRBJ2-7; v_gene: TRBV7-8; d_gene: -; CDR3aa: CASSFKGSAGEQYF; CDR3nt: TGTGCCAGCAGCTTTAAGGGGTCCGCGGGAGAGCAGTACTTC
abundance: few; j_gene: TRBJ2-3; v_gene: TRBV27; d_gene: -; CDR3aa: CASSYGWGDSTDTQYF; CDR3nt: TGTGCCAGCAGCTACGGCTGGGGGGACAGCACAGATACGCAGTATTTT
abundance: -; j_gene: TRBJ1-1; v_gene: TRBV13; d_gene: TRBD1; CDR3aa: CASSSRTGDTEAFF; CDR3nt: TGTGCCAGCAGCTCCCGGACAGGGGACACTGAAGCTTTCTTT
abundance: -; j_gene: TRBJ1-1; v_gene: TRBV5-1; d_gene: TRBD1; CDR3aa: CASSQTGTGGTEAFF; CDR3nt: TGCGCCAGCAGCCAAACCGGGACAGGGGGAACTGAAGCTTTCTTT
abundance: -; j_gene: TRBJ2-3; v_gene: TRBV6-5; d_gene: -; CDR3aa: CASSLSLPTDTQYF; CDR3nt: TGTGCCAGCTCCTTAAGCTTACCCACAGATACGCAGTATTTT
abundance: -; j_gene: TRBJ1-1; v_gene: TRBV15; d_gene: TRBD1; CDR3aa: CATSREGQHTEAFF; CDR3nt: TGTGCCACCAGCAGAGAGGGACAGCACACTGAAGCTTTCTTT
abundance: -; j_gene: TRBJ1-2; v_gene: TRBV5-1; d_gene: -; CDR3aa: CASSQVFRGDYGYTF; CDR3nt: TGCGCCAGCAGCCAAGTGTTCAGGGGTGACTATGGCTACACCTTC
abundance: few; j_gene: TRBJ1-5; v_gene: TRBV28; d_gene: -; CDR3aa: CATAFFGNQPQHF; CDR3nt: TGTGCCACCGCGTTCTTTGGCAATCAGCCCCAGCATTTT
abundance: once; j_gene: TRBJ1-5; v_gene: TRBV27; d_gene: -; CDR3aa: CASSLVGRRGYQPQHF; CDR3nt: TGTGCCAGCAGTTTGGTAGGGCGCAGGGGATATCAGCCCCAGCATTTT
abundance: -; j_gene: TRBJ1-2; v_gene: TRBV29-1; d_gene: -; CDR3aa: CSVYIDGYTF; CDR3nt: TGCAGCGTTTACATCGATGGCTACACCTTC
abundance: few; j_gene: TRBJ1-5; v_gene: TRBV19; d_gene: -; CDR3aa: CASSIVPVPSNQPQHF; CDR3nt: TGTGCCAGTAGTATCGTACCAGTACCAAGCAATCAGCCCCAGCATTTT
abundance: once; j_gene: TRBJ2-7; v_gene: TRBV28; d_gene: -; CDR3aa: CASRAAGGLYEQYF; CDR3nt: TGTGCCAGCAGGGCGGCCGGAGGGCTATACGAGCAGTACTTC
abundance: -; j_gene: TRBJ2-5; v_gene: TRBV27; d_gene: TRBD2; CDR3aa: CASRTSGIYFQETQYF; CDR3nt: TGTGCCAGCAGGACTAGCGGGATCTACTTCCAAGAGACCCAGTACTTC
abundance: few; j_gene: TRBJ1-5; v_gene: TRBV19; d_gene: TRBD1; CDR3aa: CASSILQGDNQPQHF; CDR3nt: TGTGCCAGTAGTATACTACAGGGGGACAATCAGCCCCAGCATTTT
abundance: -; j_gene: TRBJ2-5; v_gene: TRBV18; d_gene: TRBD1; CDR3aa: CASSPRDRVETQYF; CDR3nt: TGTGCCAGCTCACCTCGGGACAGGGTAGAGACCCAGTACTTC
abundance: -; j_gene: TRBJ1-1; v_gene: TRBV6-1; d_gene: -; CDR3aa: CASSEVSRHRLAFF; CDR3nt: TGTGCCAGCAGTGAAGTATCGAGACACCGGTTGGCTTTCTTT
abundance: once; j_gene: TRBJ2-7; v_gene: TRBV15; d_gene: TRBD2; CDR3aa: CATSSLAGGEQYF; CDR3nt: TGTGCCACCAGCAGCTTGGCGGGGGGCGAGCAGTACTTC
abundance: -; j_gene: TRBJ1-1; v_gene: TRBV7-9; d_gene: -; CDR3aa: CASSQEVPEAFF; CDR3nt: TGTGCCAGCAGCCAGGAGGTCCCTGAAGCTTTCTTT
abundance: -; j_gene: TRBJ2-7; v_gene: TRBV6-6; d_gene: TRBD1; CDR3aa: CASSSGTGRSEQYF; CDR3nt: TGTGCCAGCAGTTCGGGGACAGGGAGAAGCGAGCAGTACTTC